This TCR beta chain is drawn from a study of blood T cell repertoires in COVID-19. Profiled with immunoSEQ multiplex PCR; TCRdb holds only in-frame clones, not every one. Altogether tens of thousands of clones are present, roughly four fifths being singletons, with the ten largest covering over 35%. The CDR3 sequence is 14 residues long. The V and J ends lost 6 bases and 7 bases, in that order; junction bases with no gene match: 10. From germline, CDR1 is SQVTM and CDR2 ANQGSEA. The sample consisted of peripheral blood. This TCR came from an older man with acute or convalescent COVID-19. The chain joins TRBV29-1 to TRBJ2-1, with 9 positions matching TRBD2. The CDR3 DNA reads as TGCAGCGTCCTCCCCAGCGGGAGGCCGAATGAGCAGTTCTTC. This encodes CSVLPSGRPNEQFF.